The sequence of this T cell receptor (beta chain) was determined in a study of T cells in women clearing cervical HPV infection. Study overall: Controls' single incident HPV16 infection cleared within 12 months without precancer. Only a few women had HLA typing results available. Findings of the study overall: CIN3+ cases had significantly higher TCR repertoire richness than controls, but evenness did not differ.

Details on this clone: As yet, its antigen is unknown. The read ends 3 residues before the CDR3 terminus; that terminus is restored from the germline J gene.

TCRdb's table, derived via immunoSEQ multiplex PCR, lists solely in-frame clones and lacks some. The repertoire shows tens of thousands of clones; the top ten hold more than 6.5%. The CDR3 is 14 amino acids. CDR1 and CDR2 from the germline V gene are KGHSH and LQKENI. V was shortened by 6 bases and J by 2 bases, with 10 bases between the two germline ends. The sample taken for sequencing was blood buffy coat. The rearrangement uses TRBV18 and TRBJ2-2; tentatively, D is TRBD1 (5 bases). The source of this sequence is a woman between 18 and 69 years old with a cervical HPV16 infection that either progressed to CIN3+ or cleared (not recorded which). The sequenced part of the CDR3 DNA is TGTGCCAGCTCCCCTAGGACAAACACCGGGGAG. It is translated as CASSPRTNTGE. The CDR3 in its entirety is CASSPRTNTGELFF.